This T cell receptor beta chain was recovered during a study of Ad26.COV2.S vaccination and SARS-CoV-2 variants. Sequencing used immunoSEQ multiplex PCR; TCRdb keeps in-frame clones, though not all of them. The table records 350,000 to 500,000 clones, approximately 92% of them present only once. Germline V gene sequence: CDR1 SQVTM, CDR2 ANQGSEA. V lost 3 bases and J lost 1; bases outside the gene matches: 17. The CDR3 totals 18 residues. Treatment meaning: around 19 received Ad26.COV2.S at low or high dose, single or two shots; five or six received placebo; per-sample allocation not given. Specimens were obtained on day 63 following the first vaccine or placebo injection.

The sequence came from a person aged 18-60 years who received the Ad26.COV2.S COVID-19 vaccine or a placebo. The sample here was peripheral blood, taken in a trial of Ad26.COV2.S vaccine versus placebo. This chain uses TRBV29-1 with TRBJ2-5, with 7 positions matching TRBD2. This CDR3 is CSVDGYLSSGLFQETQYF. The DNA of the CDR3 is TGCAGCGTTGACGGTTATCTTAGTAGCGGGCTGTTCCAAGAGACCCAGTACTTC. Full variable domain (remainder filled in from reference TRBV29-1 and TRBJ2-5): SAVISQKPSRDICQRGTSLTIQCQVDSQVTMMFWYRQQPGQSLTLIATANQGSEATYESGFVIDKFPISRPNLTFSTLTVSNMSPEDSSIYLCSVDGYLSSGLFQETQYFGPGTRLLVL.